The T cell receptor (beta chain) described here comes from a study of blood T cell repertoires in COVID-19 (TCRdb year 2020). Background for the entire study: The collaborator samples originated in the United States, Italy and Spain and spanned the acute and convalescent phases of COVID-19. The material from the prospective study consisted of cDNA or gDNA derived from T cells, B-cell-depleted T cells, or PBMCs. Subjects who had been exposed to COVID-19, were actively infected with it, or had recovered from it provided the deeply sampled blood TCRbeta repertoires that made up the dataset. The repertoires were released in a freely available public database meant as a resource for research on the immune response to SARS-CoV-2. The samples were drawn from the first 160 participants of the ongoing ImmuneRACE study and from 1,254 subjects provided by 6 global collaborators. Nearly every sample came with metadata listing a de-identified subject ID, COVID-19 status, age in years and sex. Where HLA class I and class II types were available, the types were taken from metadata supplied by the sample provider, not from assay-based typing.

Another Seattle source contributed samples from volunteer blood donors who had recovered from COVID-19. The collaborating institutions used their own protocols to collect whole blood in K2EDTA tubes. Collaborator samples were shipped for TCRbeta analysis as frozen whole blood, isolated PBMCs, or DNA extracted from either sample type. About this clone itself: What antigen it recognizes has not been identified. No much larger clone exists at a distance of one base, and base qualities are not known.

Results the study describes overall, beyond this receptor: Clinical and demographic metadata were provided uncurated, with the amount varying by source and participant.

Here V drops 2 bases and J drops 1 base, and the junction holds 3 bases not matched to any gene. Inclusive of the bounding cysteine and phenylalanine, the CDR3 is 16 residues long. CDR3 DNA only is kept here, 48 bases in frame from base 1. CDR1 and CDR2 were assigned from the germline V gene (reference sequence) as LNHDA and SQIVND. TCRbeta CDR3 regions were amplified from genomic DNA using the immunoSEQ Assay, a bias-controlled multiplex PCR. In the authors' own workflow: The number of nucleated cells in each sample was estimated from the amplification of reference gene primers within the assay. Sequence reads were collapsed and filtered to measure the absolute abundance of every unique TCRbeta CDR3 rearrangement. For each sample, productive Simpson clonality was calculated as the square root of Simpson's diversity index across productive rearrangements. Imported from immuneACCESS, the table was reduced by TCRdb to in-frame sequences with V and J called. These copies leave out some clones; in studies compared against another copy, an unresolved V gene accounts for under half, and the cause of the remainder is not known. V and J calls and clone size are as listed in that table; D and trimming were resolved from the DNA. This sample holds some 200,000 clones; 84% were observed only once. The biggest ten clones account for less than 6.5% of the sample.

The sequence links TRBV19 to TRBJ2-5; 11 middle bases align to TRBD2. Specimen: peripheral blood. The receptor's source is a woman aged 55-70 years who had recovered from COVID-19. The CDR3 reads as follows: CASSISGLAVQETQYF. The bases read TGTGCCAGTAGTATATCGGGACTAGCGGTCCAAGAGACCCAGTACTTC.